Shown below are 5 T cell receptor beta chains from a single sample sequenced in a study of CD8 T cells in Susac syndrome. Reverse transcription of roughly 0.45 to 1 ug RNA was performed with random hexamers. TCRdb reprocessed the immunoSEQ multiplex PCR reads via MiXCR and lists one record per CDR3 protein. The sample shows some 400,000 distinct CDR3 sequences, more than 80% of them seen only once. What was sequenced was CD8+ T cells from PBMCs. Receptors originate from a human donor with multiple sclerosis.

This chain uses TRBV27 with TRBJ2-1; TRBD2 agrees at 7 bases. The CDR3 loop spans 14 amino acids. CDR1 is MNHEY, CDR2 SMNVEV, per germline (reference sequence). V lost 2 bases to trimming and J lost 7 bases; unmatched junction nucleotides: 5. The CDR3 DNA sequence: TGTGCCAGCAGTTTAGGGAACGGGGGGAATGAGCAGTTCTTC. It encodes CASSLGNGGNEQFF.

The chain employs TRBV27 and TRBJ2-1; 8 bases match TRBD2. CDR1 and CDR2 from the germline V gene are MNHEY and SMNVEV (reference sequence). J lost 3 bases, V lost 4 bases, and 8 bases had no gene match. The CDR3 has 16 amino acids. The CDR3 loop is CASSSPGGEYYNEQFF. In DNA, the CDR3 is TGTGCCAGCAGTTCACCCGGGGGGGAATACTACAATGAGCAGTTCTTC.

In DNA, the CDR3 is TGTGCCAGCAGTTTTTCCGCGGGTTACACAGATACGCAGTATTTT. The encoded protein is CASSFSAGYTDTQYF. The J gene is TRBJ2-3, the V gene TRBV28, with D perhaps matching TRBD2 (5 bases). V was trimmed by 3 bases and J by 2 bases, leaving 12 bases between them. The germline CDR1 and CDR2 sequences are MDHEN and SYDVKM. CDR3 length equals 15 residues.

There are a few counts of this clonotype. The junction shows a germline mismatch at one end, possibly a read error. The chain combines TRBV4-1 with TRBJ1-1; D unresolved. CDR1 is MGHRA and CDR2 is YSYEKL in the germline V gene. The CDR3 loop spans 14 amino acids. CDR3 nucleotide sequence: TGTGCCAGCAGCCAAGAAGGAGGGAACACTGAAGCTTTCTTT. Its protein product is CASSQEGGNTEAFF.

The CDR3 is CASSSRGLAPRGDIQYF. Written as DNA, the CDR3 is TGTGCCAGCAGCTCCAGAGGACTAGCGCCCCGAGGGGACATTCAGTACTTC. The chain couples TRBV5-4 to TRBJ2-4; 9 bases match TRBD2. V was pared by 3 bases and J by 8 bases, with 15 bases of the junction left unmatched. The length of the CDR3 is 17 residues. Per germline, CDR1 SGHNT and CDR2 YYREEE (reference sequence). Full variable domain (outside the CDR3, taken from reference TRBV5-4 and TRBJ2-4): ETGVTQSPTHLIKTRGQQVTLRCSSQSGHNTVSWYQQALGQGPQFIFQYYREEENGRGNFPPRFSGLQFPNYSSELNVNALELDDSALYLCASSSRGLAPRGDIQYFGAGTRLSVL.